The 14 T cell receptor beta chains in this list originate from one sample, sequenced in a study of T cells in women clearing cervical HPV infection. Clones were sequenced by immunoSEQ multiplex PCR, and TCRdb holds only the in-frame ones, with some missing. The sample totals some 33,000 clones. Sequencing input: blood buffy coat. All receptors come from a woman between 18 and 70 years old with a cervical HPV16 infection that either progressed to CIN3+ or cleared (not recorded which).

Details on this clone: Read data end 3 residues before the CDR3 end; the end is taken from the germline J gene. The chain recombines TRBV6-2 or TRBV6-3 with TRBJ2-4; 15 positions agree with TRBD2. CDR3 length: 16 amino acids. The germline CDR1 and CDR2 sequences are MNHEY and SVGEGT. Trimming took 5 bases from V and 9 from J; bases not matched to a gene: 8. CDR3: CASSRTSGRALGIQYF. Partial CDR3 DNA: TGTGCCAGCAGTAGGACTAGCGGGAGGGCCCTTGGCATT.

The CDR3 DNA, read in part, is TGTGCCAGTAGTATAGCAGGGGGTAAATTGAGCTCCTATAATTCACCG. It translates to CASSIAGGKLSSYNSP. In full, the CDR3 is CASSIAGGKLSSYNSPLFF. The chain joins TRBV19 to TRBJ2-2; 7 positions match TRBD1. The read halts 3 residues ahead of the CDR3 end, with the missing end drawn from the germline J gene. The germline gives CDR1 LNHDA, CDR2 SQIVND (reference sequence). The CDR3 covers 19 residues.

Notes on this clone: The DNA ends 3 residues before the CDR3 does, and the rest of the CDR3 is filled in from the germline J gene. The V and J genes are TRBV30 and TRBJ2-3; D is unresolved. CDR3 length equals 13 residues. Germline CDR1 is GTSNPN and CDR2 is SVGIG (reference sequence). The chain's CDR3 is CAWSVQSNQPQYF. Incomplete CDR3 DNA: TGTGCCTGGAGTGTACAGAGCAATCAGCCG.

About this clone: Coverage ceases 3 residues before the CDR3 finishes, and the germline J gene fills in the end. Other DNA sequences in this specimen translate into the identical CDR3. The gene calls are TRBV5-6 and TRBJ1-3; 7 nucleotides line up with TRBD1. Trimming at V came to 4 bases and at J to 4 bases, leaving 8 bases not matched to a gene. CDR3 size: 15 residues. Germline-derived CDR1 and CDR2 are SGHDT and YYEEEE. The part of the CDR3 DNA that was read is TGTGCCAGCAGCCGGGGACAGTTCTTCGGAAACACC. Translation: CASSRGQFFGNT. The whole CDR3 protein is CASSRGQFFGNTIYF.

About this clone itself: The read finishes 3 residues shy of the CDR3 end, and the germline J gene is used to complete it. The chain has TRBV6-2 or TRBV6-3 and TRBJ1-1; tentative D call: TRBD1 (6 bases). CDR1 and CDR2 (germline): MNHEY, SVGEGT. This CDR3 has 14 residues. With 2 bases removed from V and 7 bases from J, the gap between germline ends came to 14 bases. The sequenced CDR3 bases are TGTGCCAGCAGTTACGGCGGGGGGGCCGATGAA. Translation gives CASSYGGGADE. The entire CDR3 sequence reads CASSYGGGADEAFF.

In the case of this clone: From the germline J gene comes the end of the CDR3, since the read stops 3 residues before it. This sequence joins TRBV7-2 and TRBJ2-4; D might be TRBD2 (7 bases). This CDR3 contains 13 residues. Germline CDR1 is SGHTA and CDR2 is FQGNSA. The CDR3 loop reads CASSLHRDYGQYF. The sequenced part of the CDR3 DNA is TGTGCCAGCAGCTTGCACAGGGACTATGGT.

Details on this clone: The CDR3 end falls 3 residues outside the read, so it is completed with the germline J gene. The chain couples TRBV30 to TRBJ2-4; the D gene is possibly TRBD2 (5 bases). The CDR3 sequence is 11 residues long. Germline values: CDR1 GTSNPN, CDR2 SVGIG (reference sequence). The part of the CDR3 DNA that was read is TGTGCCTGGACACTAAACAGCGGT. Protein sequence: CAWTLNSG. The entire CDR3 is CAWTLNSGQYF.

For this clone: The observed sequence ends 3 residues before the CDR3 terminus, with the missing tail filled in from the germline J gene. The chain combines TRBV2 with TRBJ1-4; 8 nucleotides match TRBD1. The junction had 10 bases not matched to a gene; V was cut back by 6 bases and J by 7 bases. This CDR3 contains 15 residues. The germline gives CDR1 SNHLY, CDR2 FYNNEI. The sequenced part of the CDR3 DNA is TGTGCCAGCAGCCTGGACAGGGTTAGGGGTGAAAAA. Protein product: CASSLDRVRGEK. The entire CDR3 protein is CASSLDRVRGEKLFF.

The part of the CDR3 DNA that was read is TGTGCCTGGAGTCAAGGGGGCGGTGGTCAGCCG. This codes for CAWSQGGGGQP. The whole CDR3 reads CAWSQGGGGQPQYF. V is TRBV30 and J is TRBJ2-3; TRBD1 matches 7 bases. Read sequence stops 3 residues before the CDR3 end, and the germline J gene provides the missing end. The CDR3 runs to 14 residues. The germline V gene encodes CDR1 GTSNPN and CDR2 SVGIG (reference sequence).

Turning to this clone: The CDR3 is cut off 3 residues early in the read; its end comes from the germline J gene. The chain employs TRBV7-6 and TRBJ1-1, with a weak D call TRBD1 (6 bases). CDR3 length: 13 amino acids. The germline V and J ends were trimmed by 5 bases and 5 bases, with 12 bases remaining between them. Germline V gene data show CDR1 as SGHVS and CDR2 as FNYEAQ. This chain's CDR3 is CASSPPGVTEAFF. The CDR3 DNA, read in part, is TGTGCCAGCAGCCCTCCAGGGGTGACTGAA.

For this clone: Coverage ceases 3 residues before the CDR3 finishes, and the germline J gene fills in the end. This sequence joins TRBV6-1 and TRBJ2-3; TRBD2 aligns across 11 bases. After removal of 4 bases from V and 3 bases from J, the junction contained 6 bases not matched to a gene. This CDR3 has 16 amino acids. The germline V gene has CDR1 MNHNS and CDR2 SASEGT. The CDR3 protein is CASSAASGGFTDTQYF. Incomplete CDR3 DNA: TGTGCCAGCAGTGCGGCTAGCGGGGGGTTTACAGATACG.

With regard to this clone: Read sequence stops 3 residues before the CDR3 end, and the germline J gene provides the missing end. J is TRBJ2-1 and V is TRBV20-1; 8 bases are a match to TRBD2. Germline trimming cut 2 bases from V and 9 bases from J; bases unmatched to any gene: 6. The CDR3 length is 13 residues. CDR1 DFQATT and CDR2 SNEGSKA come from the germline V gene (reference sequence). Here the CDR3 reads CSARRRAGGEQFF. The CDR3 DNA, read in part, is TGCAGTGCTAGAAGGAGGGCGGGAGGTGAG.

Of note for this clone: The read falls 3 residues short of the CDR3 end, and the missing part is taken from the germline J gene. The chain couples TRBV20-1 to TRBJ2-3; D might be TRBD1 (6 bases). CDR3 length equals 12 residues. CDR1 and CDR2 from the germline V gene are DFQATT and SNEGSKA (reference sequence). The chain's CDR3 is CSATGDQETQYF. Incomplete CDR3 DNA: TGCAGTGCTACAGGGGACCAAGAGACG.

A word on this clone: The read terminates 3 residues before the CDR3 end, so the remaining end is supplied by the germline J gene. This chain connects TRBV12-3 or TRBV12-4 to TRBJ2-6; possible D gene TRBD1, 6 bases. CDR3 length: 18 amino acids. The V gene lost 1 base and the J gene lost 0 bases, with 13 bases spanning the gap. The CDR3 bases that were read are TGTGCCAGCAGTTTAGAAAGGGACACTTTCTCTGGGGCCAACGTC. Amino acid sequence: CASSLERDTFSGANV. The CDR3 as a whole reads CASSLERDTFSGANVLTF.